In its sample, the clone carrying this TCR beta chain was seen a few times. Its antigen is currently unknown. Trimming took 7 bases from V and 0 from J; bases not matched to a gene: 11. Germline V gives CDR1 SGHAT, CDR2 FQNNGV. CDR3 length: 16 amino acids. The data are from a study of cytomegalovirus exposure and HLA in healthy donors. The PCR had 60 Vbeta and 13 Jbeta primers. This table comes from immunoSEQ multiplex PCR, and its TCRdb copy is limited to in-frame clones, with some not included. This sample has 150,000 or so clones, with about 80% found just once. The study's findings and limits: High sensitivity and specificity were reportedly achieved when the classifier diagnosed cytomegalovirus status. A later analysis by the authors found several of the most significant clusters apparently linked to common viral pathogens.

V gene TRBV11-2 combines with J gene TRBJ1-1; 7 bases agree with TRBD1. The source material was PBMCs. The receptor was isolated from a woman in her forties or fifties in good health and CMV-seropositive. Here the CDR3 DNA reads TGTGCCAGCAAAAAAGAATCGGGACAGATGAACACTGAAGCTTTCTTT. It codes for CASKKESGQMNTEAFF.